This TCR beta chain was observed in a study of cytomegalovirus exposure and HLA in healthy donors. In the PCR, 60 Vbeta and 13 Jbeta primers were used. Profiling relied on immunoSEQ multiplex PCR, and the TCRdb table lists in-frame clones only, not all of them. The table includes about 59,000 clones, around 83% detected once. Per the germline V gene, CDR1 is SGHAT and CDR2 is FQNNGV. Trimming took 1 base from V and 5 from J, leaving 11 bases between them. The CDR3 contains 14 residues. This receptor was identified in a man aged 40-49 years in good health and CMV-seronegative. The chain combines TRBV11-2 with TRBJ1-1, with D perhaps matching TRBD1 (6 bases). Source material: PBMCs. This CDR3 is CASSLGGPSTEAFF. The CDR3 DNA reads as TGTGCCAGCAGCTTAGGGGGGCCCTCGACTGAAGCTTTCTTT.